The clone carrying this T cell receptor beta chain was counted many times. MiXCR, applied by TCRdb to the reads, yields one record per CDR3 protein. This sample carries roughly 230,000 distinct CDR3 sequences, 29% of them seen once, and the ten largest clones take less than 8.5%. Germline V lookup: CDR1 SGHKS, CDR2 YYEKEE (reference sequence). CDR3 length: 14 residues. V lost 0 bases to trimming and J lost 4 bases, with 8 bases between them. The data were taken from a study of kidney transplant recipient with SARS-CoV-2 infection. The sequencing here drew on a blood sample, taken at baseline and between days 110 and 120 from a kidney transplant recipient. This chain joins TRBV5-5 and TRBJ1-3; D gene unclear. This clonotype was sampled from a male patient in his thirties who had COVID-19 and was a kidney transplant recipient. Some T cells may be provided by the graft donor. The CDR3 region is CASSLVWEGNTIYF. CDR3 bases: TGTGCCAGCAGCTTGGTTTGGGAGGGAAACACCATATATTTT.